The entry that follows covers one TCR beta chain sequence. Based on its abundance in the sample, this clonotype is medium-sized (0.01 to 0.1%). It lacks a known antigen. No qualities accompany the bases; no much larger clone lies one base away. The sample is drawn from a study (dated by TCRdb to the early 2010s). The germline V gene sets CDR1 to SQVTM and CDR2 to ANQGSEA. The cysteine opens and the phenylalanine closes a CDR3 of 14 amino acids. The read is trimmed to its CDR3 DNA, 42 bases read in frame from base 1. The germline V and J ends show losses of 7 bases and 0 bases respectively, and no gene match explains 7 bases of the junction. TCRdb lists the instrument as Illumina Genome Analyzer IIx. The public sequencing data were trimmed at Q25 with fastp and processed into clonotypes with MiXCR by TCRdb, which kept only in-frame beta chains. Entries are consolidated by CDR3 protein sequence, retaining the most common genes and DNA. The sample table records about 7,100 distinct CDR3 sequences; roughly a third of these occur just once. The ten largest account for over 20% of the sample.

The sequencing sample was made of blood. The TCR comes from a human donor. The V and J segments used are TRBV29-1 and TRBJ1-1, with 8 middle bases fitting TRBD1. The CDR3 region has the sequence CSADGDRMNTEAFF. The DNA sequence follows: TGCAGCGCTGACGGGGACAGGATGAACACTGAAGCTTTCTTT.